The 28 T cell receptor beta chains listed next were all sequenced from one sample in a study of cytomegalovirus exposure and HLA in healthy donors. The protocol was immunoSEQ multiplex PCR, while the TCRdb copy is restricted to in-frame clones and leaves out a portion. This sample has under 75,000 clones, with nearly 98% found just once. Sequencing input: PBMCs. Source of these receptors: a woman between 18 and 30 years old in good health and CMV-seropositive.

The CDR3 sequence: CASIRGVGYTF. The CDR3 coding sequence is TGTGCCAGCATCAGGGGTGTCGGCTACACCTTC. V usage is TRBV6-1 and J usage is TRBJ1-2, with D possibly matching TRBD1 (6 bases). The length of the CDR3 is 11 residues. Trimming shortened V by 7 bases and J by 8 bases, and 11 bases separated the two germline ends. Germline V CDR1 and CDR2: MNHNS, SASEGT.

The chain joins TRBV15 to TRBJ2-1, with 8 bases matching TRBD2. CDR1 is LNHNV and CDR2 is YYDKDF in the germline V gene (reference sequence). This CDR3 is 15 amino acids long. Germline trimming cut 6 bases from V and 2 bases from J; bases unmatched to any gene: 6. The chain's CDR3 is CATRRAGVAYNEQFF. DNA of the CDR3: TGTGCCACCAGACGAGCGGGAGTAGCCTACAATGAGCAGTTCTTC.

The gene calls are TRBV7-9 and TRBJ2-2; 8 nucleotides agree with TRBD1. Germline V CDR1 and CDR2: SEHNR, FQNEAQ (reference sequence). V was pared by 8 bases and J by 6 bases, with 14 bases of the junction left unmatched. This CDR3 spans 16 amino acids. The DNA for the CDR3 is TGTGCCAGCCCGAAGCAACAGCAGGGGGCGTCCGGGGAGCTGTTTTTT. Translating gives CASPKQQQGASGELFF.

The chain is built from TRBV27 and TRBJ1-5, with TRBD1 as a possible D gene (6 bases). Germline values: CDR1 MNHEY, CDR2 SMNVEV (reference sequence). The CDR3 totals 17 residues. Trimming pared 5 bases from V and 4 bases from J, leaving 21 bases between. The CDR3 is CASSPRGGSSANQPQHF. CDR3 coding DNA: TGTGCCAGCAGTCCCCGGGGGGGCTCCTCAGCTAATCAGCCCCAGCATTTT.

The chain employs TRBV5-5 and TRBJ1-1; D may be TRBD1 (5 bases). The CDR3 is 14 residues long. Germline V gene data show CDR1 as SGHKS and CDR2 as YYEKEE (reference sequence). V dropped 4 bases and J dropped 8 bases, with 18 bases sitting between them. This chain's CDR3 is CASSPLRGSAEAFF. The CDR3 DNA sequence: TGTGCCAGCAGCCCTTTAAGGGGCTCGGCGGAAGCTTTCTTT.

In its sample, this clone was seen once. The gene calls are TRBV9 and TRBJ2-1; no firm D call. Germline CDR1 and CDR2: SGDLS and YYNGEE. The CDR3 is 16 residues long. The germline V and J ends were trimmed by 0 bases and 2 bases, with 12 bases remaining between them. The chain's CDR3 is CASSVGRLTPYNEQFF. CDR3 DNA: TGTGCCAGCAGCGTAGGGCGGCTAACCCCCTACAATGAGCAGTTCTTC.

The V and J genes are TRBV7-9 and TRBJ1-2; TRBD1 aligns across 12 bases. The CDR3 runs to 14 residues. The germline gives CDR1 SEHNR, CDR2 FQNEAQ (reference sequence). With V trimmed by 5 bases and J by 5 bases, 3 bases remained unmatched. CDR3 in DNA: TGTGCCAGCAGCGTGGGACAGGGGGCATATGGCTACACCTTC. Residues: CASSVGQGAYGYTF. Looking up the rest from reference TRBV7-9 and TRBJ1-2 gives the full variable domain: DTGVSQNPRHKITKRGQNVTFRCDPISEHNRLYWYRQTLGQGPEFLTYFQNEAQLEKSRLLSDRFSAERPKGSFSTLEIQRTEQGDSAMYLCASSVGQGAYGYTFGSGTRLTVV.

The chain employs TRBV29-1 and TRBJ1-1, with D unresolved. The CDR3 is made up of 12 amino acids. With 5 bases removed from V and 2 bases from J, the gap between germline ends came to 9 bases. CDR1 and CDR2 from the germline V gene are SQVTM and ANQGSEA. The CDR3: CSVLAGNTEAFF. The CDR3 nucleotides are TGCAGCGTTCTTGCAGGAAACACTGAAGCTTTCTTT.

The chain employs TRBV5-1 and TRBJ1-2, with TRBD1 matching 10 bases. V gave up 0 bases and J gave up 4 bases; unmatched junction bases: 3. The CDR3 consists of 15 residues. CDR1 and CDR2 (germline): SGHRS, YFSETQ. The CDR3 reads CASSLAGTGVYGYTF. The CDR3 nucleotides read TGCGCCAGCAGCTTGGCCGGGACAGGGGTCTATGGCTACACCTTC.

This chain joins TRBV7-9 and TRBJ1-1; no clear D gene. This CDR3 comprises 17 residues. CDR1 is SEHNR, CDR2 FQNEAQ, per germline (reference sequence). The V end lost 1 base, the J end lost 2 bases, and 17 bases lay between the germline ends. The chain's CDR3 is CASSLDMGPGINTEAFF. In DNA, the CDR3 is TGTGCCAGCAGCTTAGATATGGGCCCGGGAATAAACACTGAAGCTTTCTTT.

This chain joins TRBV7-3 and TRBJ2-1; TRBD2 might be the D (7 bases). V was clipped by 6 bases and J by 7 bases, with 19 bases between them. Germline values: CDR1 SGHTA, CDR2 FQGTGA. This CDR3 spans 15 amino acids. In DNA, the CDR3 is TGTGCCAGCAGTAAACGGGGGGCGATCGGGAATGAGCAGTTCTTC. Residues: CASSKRGAIGNEQFF.

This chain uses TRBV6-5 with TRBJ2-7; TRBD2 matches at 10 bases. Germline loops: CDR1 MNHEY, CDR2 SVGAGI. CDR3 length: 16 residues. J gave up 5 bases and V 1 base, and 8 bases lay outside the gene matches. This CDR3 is CASSYYGSGRLDEQYF. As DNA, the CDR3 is TGTGCCAGCAGTTACTATGGTAGCGGGAGGCTGGACGAGCAGTACTTC.

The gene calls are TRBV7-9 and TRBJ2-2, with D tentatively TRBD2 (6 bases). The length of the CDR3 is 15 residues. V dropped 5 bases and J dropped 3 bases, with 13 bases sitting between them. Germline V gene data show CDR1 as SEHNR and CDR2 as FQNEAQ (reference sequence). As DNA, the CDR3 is TGTGCCAGCAGCCAAACTAGCTTCGACACCGGGGAGCTGTTTTTT. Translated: CASSQTSFDTGELFF.

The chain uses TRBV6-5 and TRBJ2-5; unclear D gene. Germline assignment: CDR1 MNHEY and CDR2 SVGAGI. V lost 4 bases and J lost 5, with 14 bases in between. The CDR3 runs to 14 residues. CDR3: CASSSAFIRETQYF. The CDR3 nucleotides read TGTGCCAGCAGTTCTGCCTTCATACGGGAGACCCAGTACTTC.

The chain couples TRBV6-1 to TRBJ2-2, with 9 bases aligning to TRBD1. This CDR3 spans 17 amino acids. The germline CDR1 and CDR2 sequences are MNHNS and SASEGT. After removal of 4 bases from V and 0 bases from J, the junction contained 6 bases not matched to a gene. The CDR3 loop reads CASSGTGEGANTGELFF. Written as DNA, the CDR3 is TGTGCCAGCAGTGGGACAGGGGAAGGGGCGAACACCGGGGAGCTGTTTTTT.

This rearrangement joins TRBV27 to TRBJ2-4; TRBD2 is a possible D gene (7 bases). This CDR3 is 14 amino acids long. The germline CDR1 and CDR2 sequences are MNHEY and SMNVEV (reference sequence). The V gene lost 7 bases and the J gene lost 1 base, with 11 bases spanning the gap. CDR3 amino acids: CASKGGPAKNIQYF. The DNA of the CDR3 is TGTGCCAGCAAGGGGGGGCCGGCCAAAAACATTCAGTACTTC.

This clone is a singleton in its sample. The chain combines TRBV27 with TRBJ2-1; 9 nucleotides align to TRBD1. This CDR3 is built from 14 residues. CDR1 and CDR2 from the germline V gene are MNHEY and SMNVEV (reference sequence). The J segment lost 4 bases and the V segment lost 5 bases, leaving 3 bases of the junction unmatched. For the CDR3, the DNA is TGTGCCAGCAGTCCCGGGACAGGGTACAATGAGCAGTTCTTC. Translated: CASSPGTGYNEQFF.

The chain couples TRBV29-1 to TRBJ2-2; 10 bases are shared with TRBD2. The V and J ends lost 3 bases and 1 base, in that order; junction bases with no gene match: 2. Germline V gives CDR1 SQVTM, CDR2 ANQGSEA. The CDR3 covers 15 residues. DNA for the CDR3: TGCAGCGTTGACAGGACTAGCGGGAACACCGGGGAGCTGTTTTTT. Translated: CSVDRTSGNTGELFF.

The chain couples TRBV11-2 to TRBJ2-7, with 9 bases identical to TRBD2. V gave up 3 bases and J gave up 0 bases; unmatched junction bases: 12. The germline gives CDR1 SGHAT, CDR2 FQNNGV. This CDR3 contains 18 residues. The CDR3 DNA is TGTGCCAGCAGCTTTGAATCAGCGCTAGCGGGATTCTCCTACGAGCAGTACTTC. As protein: CASSFESALAGFSYEQYF.

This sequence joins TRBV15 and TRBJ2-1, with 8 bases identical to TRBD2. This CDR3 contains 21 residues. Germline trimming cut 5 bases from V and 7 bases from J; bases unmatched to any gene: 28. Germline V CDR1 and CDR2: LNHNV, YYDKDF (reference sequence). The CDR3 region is CATSLPTRGVAGSYGGNEQFF. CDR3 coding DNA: TGTGCCACCAGCTTACCCACCCGGGGGGTAGCGGGGTCCTACGGGGGGAATGAGCAGTTCTTC. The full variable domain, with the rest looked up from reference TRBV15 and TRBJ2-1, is DAMVIQNPRYQVTQFGKPVTLSCSQTLNHNVMYWYQQKSSQAPKLLFHYYDKDFNNEADTPDNFQSRRPNTSFCFLDIRSPGLGDTAMYLCATSLPTRGVAGSYGGNEQFFGPGTRLTVL.

The CDR3 sequence: CASSLQDGTQAFF. The CDR3, as DNA: TGTGCCAGCAGCTTACAGGATGGAACCCAAGCTTTCTTT. The genes are TRBV7-3 and TRBJ1-1; D is uncertain. The germline V gene has CDR1 SGHTA and CDR2 FQGTGA. This CDR3 has 13 amino acids. V dropped 2 bases and J dropped 9 bases, with 13 bases sitting between them.

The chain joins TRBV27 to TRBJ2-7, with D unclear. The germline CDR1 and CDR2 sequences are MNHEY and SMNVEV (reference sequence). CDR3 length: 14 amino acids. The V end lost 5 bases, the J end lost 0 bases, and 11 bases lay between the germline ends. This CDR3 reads CASSRYRSSYEQYF. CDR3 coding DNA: TGTGCCAGCAGTCGATATAGGAGCTCCTACGAGCAGTACTTC.

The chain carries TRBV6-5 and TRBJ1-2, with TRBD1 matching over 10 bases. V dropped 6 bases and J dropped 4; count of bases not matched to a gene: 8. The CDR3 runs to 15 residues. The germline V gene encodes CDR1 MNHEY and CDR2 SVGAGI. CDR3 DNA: TGTGCCAGCAGCAGCGACAGGGGGCGGATCTATGGCTACACCTTC. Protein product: CASSSDRGRIYGYTF.

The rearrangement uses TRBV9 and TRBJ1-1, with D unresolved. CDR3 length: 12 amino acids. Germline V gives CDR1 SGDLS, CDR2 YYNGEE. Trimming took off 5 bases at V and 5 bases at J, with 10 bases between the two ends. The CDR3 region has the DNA TGTGCCAGCAGTCCGGGAGAAACTGAAGCTTTCTTT. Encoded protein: CASSPGETEAFF.

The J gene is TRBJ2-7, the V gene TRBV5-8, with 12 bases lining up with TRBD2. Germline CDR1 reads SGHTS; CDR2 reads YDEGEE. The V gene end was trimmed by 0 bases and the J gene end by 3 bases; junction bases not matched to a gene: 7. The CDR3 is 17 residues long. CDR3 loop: CASSLAVTSGSLYEQYF. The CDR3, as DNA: TGTGCCAGCAGCTTGGCTGTGACTAGCGGGAGTCTCTACGAGCAGTACTTC.

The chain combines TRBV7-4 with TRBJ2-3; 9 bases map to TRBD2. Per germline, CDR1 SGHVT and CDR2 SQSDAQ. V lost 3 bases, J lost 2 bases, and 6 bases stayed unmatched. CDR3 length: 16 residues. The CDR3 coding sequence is TGTGCCAGCAGCTTGGCGGGAGGGCCTAACACAGATACGCAGTATTTT. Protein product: CASSLAGGPNTDTQYF. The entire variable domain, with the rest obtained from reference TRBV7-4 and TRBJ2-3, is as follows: GAGVSQSPRYKVAKRGRDVALRCDSISGHVTLYWYRQTLGQGSEVLTYSQSDAQRDKSGRPSGRFSAERPERSVSTLKIQRTEQGDSAVYLCASSLAGGPNTDTQYFGPGTRLTVL.

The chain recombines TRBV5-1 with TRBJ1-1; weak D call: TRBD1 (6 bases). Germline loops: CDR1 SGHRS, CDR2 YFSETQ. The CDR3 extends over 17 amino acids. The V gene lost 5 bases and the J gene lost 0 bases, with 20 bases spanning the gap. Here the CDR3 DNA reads TGCGCCAGCAGTGATTCCCCCGGGACACGGATGAACACTGAAGCTTTCTTT. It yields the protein CASSDSPGTRMNTEAFF.

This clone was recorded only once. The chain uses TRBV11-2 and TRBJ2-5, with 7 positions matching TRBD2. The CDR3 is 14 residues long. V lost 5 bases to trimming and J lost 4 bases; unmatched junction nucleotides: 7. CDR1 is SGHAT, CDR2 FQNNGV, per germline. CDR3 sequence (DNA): TGTGCCAGCAGCCCGGGGCTAGCGGTAGAGACCCAGTACTTC. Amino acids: CASSPGLAVETQYF.